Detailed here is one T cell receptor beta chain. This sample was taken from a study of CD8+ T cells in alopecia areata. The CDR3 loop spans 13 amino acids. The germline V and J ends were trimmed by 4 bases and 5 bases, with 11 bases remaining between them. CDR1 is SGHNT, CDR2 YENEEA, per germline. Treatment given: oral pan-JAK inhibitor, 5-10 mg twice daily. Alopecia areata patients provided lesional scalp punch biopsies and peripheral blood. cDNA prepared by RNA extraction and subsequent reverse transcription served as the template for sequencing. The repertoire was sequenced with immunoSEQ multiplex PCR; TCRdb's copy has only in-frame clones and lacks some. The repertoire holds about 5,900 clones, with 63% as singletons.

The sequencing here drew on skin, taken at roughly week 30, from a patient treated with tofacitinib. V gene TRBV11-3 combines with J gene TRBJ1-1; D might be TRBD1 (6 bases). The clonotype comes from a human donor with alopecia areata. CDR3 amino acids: CASSYDRSTEAFF. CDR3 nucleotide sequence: TGTGCCAGCAGCTACGACAGGAGTACTGAAGCTTTCTTT. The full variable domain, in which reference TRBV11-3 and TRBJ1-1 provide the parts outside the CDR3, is EAGVVQSPRYKIIEKKQPVAFWCNPISGHNTLYWYLQNLGQGPELLIRYENEEAVDDSQLPKDRFSAERLKGVDSTLKIQPAELGDSAVYLCASSYDRSTEAFFGQGTRLTVV.